These 32 T cell receptor beta chains originate from one sample sequenced in a study of OX40 agonist ivuxolimab in advanced cancers. Measured with immunoSEQ multiplex PCR; TCRdb has only the in-frame clones, and not every one. The table lists 100,000 or so clones, more than 85% of them singletons. The source was CD4+ or CD8+ T cells sorted from blood, collected in a trial of the OX40 agonist ivuxolimab. The receptors originated from an adult with an advanced solid tumor such as melanoma, head and neck, liver or kidney cancer.

This sequence joins TRBV29-1 and TRBJ2-3; D uncertain. The germline CDR1 and CDR2 sequences are SQVTM and ANQGSEA. V was clipped by 1 base and J by 0 bases, with 5 bases between them. The CDR3 has 13 amino acids. The CDR3 region is CSVEGGSTDTQYF. Written as DNA, the CDR3 is TGCAGCGTTGAAGGGGGAAGCACAGATACGCAGTATTTT.

The chain recombines TRBV19 with TRBJ2-7; 11 nucleotides align to TRBD2. The CDR3 consists of 14 residues. V shed 9 bases and J 1 base; nucleotides not matched to a gene: 5. Germline V gene lookup returns CDR1 LNHDA and CDR2 SQIVND (reference sequence). CDR3 coding DNA: TGTGCCAGCGCGGCTAGCGGGGGGTCCTACGAGCAGTACTTC. Amino acids: CASAASGGSYEQYF.

This chain connects TRBV4-1 to TRBJ1-5, with TRBD1 matching 8 bases. The CDR3 sequence is 18 residues long. Germline trimming cut 1 base from V and 0 bases from J; bases unmatched to any gene: 8. Germline V gives CDR1 MGHRA, CDR2 YSYEKL. CDR3 nucleotide sequence: TGCGCCAGCAGCCAAGCGCAGGGGGCCCCGTATAGCAATCAGCCCCAGCATTTT. It specifies CASSQAQGAPYSNQPQHF.

The rearrangement links TRBV18 to TRBJ1-1, with D unclear. This CDR3 has 12 residues. Between the trimmed V and J ends, which lost 4 bases and 3 bases, there was a span of 6 bases. Germline lookup yields CDR1 KGHSH and CDR2 LQKENI. The CDR3 loop reads CASSRGYTEAFF. The DNA of the CDR3 is TGTGCCAGCTCACGGGGATACACTGAAGCTTTCTTT. The entire variable domain, with the rest obtained from reference TRBV18 and TRBJ1-1, is as follows: NAGVMQNPRHLVRRRGQEARLRCSPMKGHSHVYWYRQLPEEGLKFMVYLQKENIIDESGMPKERFSAEFPKEGPSILRIQQVVRGDSAAYFCASSRGYTEAFFGQGTRLTVV.

The chain recombines TRBV11-2 with TRBJ2-3, with D possibly being TRBD2 (6 bases). The CDR3 is made up of 16 amino acids. In germline, CDR1 is SGHAT, CDR2 FQNNGV. Trimming stripped 1 base from V and 4 bases from J, with 15 bases between. The CDR3 sequence is CASSLVPSGGADTQYF. The CDR3 region has the DNA TGTGCCAGCAGCTTAGTACCCTCCGGCGGGGCAGATACGCAGTATTTT.

This chain connects TRBV9 to TRBJ2-7, with a tentative D call TRBD1 (5 bases). Per germline, CDR1 SGDLS and CDR2 YYNGEE. This CDR3 region has 13 residues. V lost 4 bases to trimming and J lost 6 bases, with 14 bases between them. Written as DNA, the CDR3 is TGTGCCAGCAGCCCCCGACAGTTCGGCGAGCAGTACTTC. It yields the protein CASSPRQFGEQYF.

This rearrangement joins TRBV4-2 to TRBJ2-5, with 11 bases identical to TRBD2. The CDR3 contains 16 residues. Germline CDR1 and CDR2: LGHNA and YNFKEQ. J was trimmed by 6 bases and V by 0 bases; bases with no gene match: 6. The CDR3 spells CASSQDLGLAEKTQYF. The CDR3, as DNA: TGTGCCAGCAGCCAAGATCTGGGACTAGCGGAGAAGACCCAGTACTTC.

The J gene is TRBJ2-6, the V gene TRBV7-3; possible D gene TRBD2, 5 bases. CDR3 length equals 18 residues. CDR1 SGHTA and CDR2 FQGTGA come from the germline V gene. The V end was cut by 4 bases, the J end by 0 bases, with 16 bases between. The CDR3 loop reads CASSSGLPGGSGANVLTF. DNA for the CDR3: TGTGCCAGCAGCTCCGGACTGCCTGGTGGCTCTGGGGCCAACGTCCTGACTTTC.

The J gene is TRBJ1-1, the V gene TRBV6-1, with 7 bases identical to TRBD1. Germline V gene lookup returns CDR1 MNHNS and CDR2 SASEGT. V shed 5 bases, J shed 11 bases, and the junction held 14 bases outside the gene matches. The CDR3 loop spans 14 amino acids. Here the CDR3 reads CASSPGQIGPEAFF. The DNA of the CDR3 is TGTGCCAGCAGTCCGGGACAGATAGGCCCAGAGGCTTTCTTT.

V is TRBV13 and J is TRBJ1-2, with 7 bases aligning to TRBD1. J lost 7 bases, V lost 6 bases, and 8 bases had no gene match. CDR1 and CDR2 from the germline V gene are PRHDT and FYEKMQ (reference sequence). This CDR3 comprises 13 residues. CDR3 loop: CASSFAGGGGYTF. The CDR3 nucleotides are TGTGCCAGCAGTTTCGCAGGGGGTGGTGGCTACACCTTC.

This sequence joins TRBV10-2 and TRBJ2-3, with D hard to call. Germline V gives CDR1 WSHSY, CDR2 SAAADI. Trimming took off 6 bases at V and 6 bases at J, with 4 bases between the two ends. This CDR3 spans 10 amino acids. The CDR3 here is CASRSDTQYF. In DNA, the CDR3 is TGCGCCAGCAGATCCGATACGCAGTATTTT.

This chain links TRBV7-9 with TRBJ2-1; no clear D. With 6 bases removed from V and 0 bases from J, the gap between germline ends came to 12 bases. Germline V gives CDR1 SEHNR, CDR2 FQNEAQ (reference sequence). The CDR3 sequence is 15 residues long. CDR3 DNA: TGTGCCAGCAGTCATAGCATGAGCTCCTACAATGAGCAGTTCTTC. This encodes CASSHSMSSYNEQFF.

This sequence joins TRBV5-1 and TRBJ2-1, with a possible D match to TRBD1 (6 bases). CDR3 length equals 16 residues. Germline CDR1 is SGHRS and CDR2 is YFSETQ. Trimming shortened V by 1 base and J by 9 bases, and 20 bases separated the two germline ends. The CDR3 DNA is TGCGCCAGCAGCTTGAGCCGACAGGCGTCCTACGGTGAGCAGTTCTTC. Protein sequence: CASSLSRQASYGEQFF.

V usage is TRBV9 and J usage is TRBJ1-6, with D perhaps matching TRBD1 (6 bases). V gave up 2 bases and J gave up 0 bases, with 9 bases separating them. CDR3 length equals 16 residues. Germline V gene data show CDR1 as SGDLS and CDR2 as YYNGEE. The CDR3 bases are TGTGCCAGCAGCGTCGACAGGAGCTCCTATAATTCACCCCTCCACTTT. Protein sequence: CASSVDRSSYNSPLHF.

This clone showed up just once. The CDR3 DNA reads as TGTGCCAGCAGCTTAGCTCACCGGGGAGCCGGGGAGCTGTTTTTT. This encodes CASSLAHRGAGELFF. The chain couples TRBV11-2 to TRBJ2-2; perhaps TRBD2 as D (5 bases). CDR1 SGHAT and CDR2 FQNNGV come from the germline V gene. CDR3 length equals 15 residues. Trimming stripped 1 base from V and 6 bases from J, with 12 bases between.

This rearrangement joins TRBV5-1 to TRBJ2-7; D is possibly TRBD1 (8 bases). CDR1 is SGHRS, CDR2 YFSETQ, per germline. With 3 bases removed from V and 6 bases from J, the gap between germline ends came to 19 bases. This CDR3 has 15 residues. The CDR3 DNA reads TGCGCCAGCAGCTACCCTAATCACAGGGGGGGCGAGCAGTACTTC. Amino acids: CASSYPNHRGGEQYF.

The V call is TRBV11-2, the J call TRBJ2-3, with D unresolved. The V end was cut by 6 bases, the J end by 6 bases, with 7 bases between. Germline assignment: CDR1 SGHAT and CDR2 FQNNGV. The CDR3 consists of 11 residues. CDR3 DNA sequence: TGTGCCAGCAGTTTTAATGATACGCAGTATTTT. It translates to CASSFNDTQYF.

This sequence joins TRBV9 and TRBJ2-1; the D is unclear. V shed 0 bases and J shed 10 bases, with 11 bases lying between them. The CDR3 consists of 13 residues. The germline gives CDR1 SGDLS, CDR2 YYNGEE. CDR3 region: CASSVGSGVEQFF. The CDR3 DNA follows: TGTGCCAGCAGCGTAGGCTCGGGTGTAGAGCAGTTCTTC.

A note on this clone: At the DNA level, this CDR3 is encoded by other sequences in the same sample as well. The V call is TRBV27, the J call TRBJ1-1, with D unresolved. The CDR3 sequence is 15 residues long. Germline CDR1 MNHEY, CDR2 SMNVEV (reference sequence). The V end lost 4 bases, the J end lost 0 bases, and 12 bases lay between the germline ends. The CDR3 nucleotides read TGTGCCAGCAGTTCCCTCCTCGGATTGAACACTGAAGCTTTCTTT. Its translation: CASSSLLGLNTEAFF.

This chain links TRBV11-2 with TRBJ1-1; unclear D gene. Germline assignment: CDR1 SGHAT and CDR2 FQNNGV. The CDR3 runs to 13 residues. Trimming took 5 bases from V and 1 from J, leaving 8 bases between them. The CDR3 spells CASSPSQNTEAFF. CDR3 coding DNA: TGTGCCAGCAGCCCGAGCCAGAACACTGAAGCTTTCTTT.

The chain uses TRBV5-6 and TRBJ2-1; weak D call: TRBD2 (5 bases). The CDR3 runs to 12 residues. CDR1 and CDR2 (germline): SGHDT, YYEEEE. Trimming cost V 0 bases and J 9 bases, with 7 bases left between them. In nucleotides, the CDR3 is TGTGCCAGCAGCTTGGGAGGGAGTGAGCAGTTCTTC. Its translation is CASSLGGSEQFF.

The chain uses TRBV7-8 and TRBJ2-3, with a possible D match to TRBD1 (5 bases). V was pared by 0 bases and J by 8 bases, with 15 bases between. The germline gives CDR1 SGHVS, CDR2 FQNEAQ. The CDR3 runs 15 residues. The CDR3 DNA reads as TGTGCCAGCAGCTTAGCTCAGGGCGAGGATAGTACGCAGTATTTT. Its protein product is CASSLAQGEDSTQYF.

A few counts support this clone. Mismatch with germline at one junction end may stem from a read error. The chain couples TRBV30 to TRBJ1-1; D may be TRBD1 (5 bases). The length of the CDR3 is 14 residues. Germline CDR1 and CDR2: GTSNPN and SVGIG (reference sequence). The CDR3 region has the DNA TGTGCCTGGAGTTTGGGACTGTCAAACAGTGAAGCTTTCTTT. Amino acid sequence: CAWSLGLSNSEAFF. The entire variable domain, with the rest obtained from reference TRBV30 and TRBJ1-1, is as follows: SQTIHQWPATLVQPVGSPLSLECTVEGTSNPNLYWYRQAAGRGLQLLFYSVGIGQISSEVPQNLSASRPQDRQFILSSKKLLLSDSGFYLCAWSLGLSNSEAFFGQGTRLTVV.

This sequence joins TRBV11-3 and TRBJ2-5; D possibly corresponds to TRBD2 (5 bases). V lost 5 bases and J lost 2, with 9 bases in between. The germline CDR1 and CDR2 sequences are SGHNT and YENEEA. This CDR3 is built from 13 residues. This CDR3 is CASSEPGQETQYF. In nucleotides, the CDR3 is TGTGCCAGCAGCGAACCGGGGCAAGAGACCCAGTACTTC.

The chain joins TRBV6-6 to TRBJ2-5; 8 nucleotides align to TRBD2. CDR3 size: 13 residues. From germline, CDR1 is MNHNY and CDR2 SVGAGI (reference sequence). Trimming removed 6 bases from V and 3 bases from J; junction bases left unmatched: 3. This CDR3 reads CASSRTSKETQYF. CDR3 DNA: TGTGCCAGCAGCCGGACTAGCAAAGAGACCCAGTACTTC.

V usage is TRBV10-2 and J usage is TRBJ2-3; 10 nucleotides match TRBD2. The CDR3 is 16 residues long. The V segment lost 4 bases and the J segment 4 bases; nucleotides outside the gene matches: 8. CDR1 is WSHSY and CDR2 is SAAADI in the germline V gene. CDR3 nucleotides: TGCGCCAGCAGTGCTCGAAGCGGGGGGGTCGCAGATACGCAGTATTTT. Its translation: CASSARSGGVADTQYF.

This chain joins TRBV29-1 and TRBJ1-1, with TRBD1 matching over 7 bases. Germline CDR1 is SQVTM and CDR2 is ANQGSEA. The CDR3 is made up of 12 amino acids. V lost 7 bases, J lost 6 bases, and 8 bases stayed unmatched. The CDR3 nucleotides read TGCAGCGGAGGATACAGGGGCGCTGAAGCTTTCTTT. Its translation is CSGGYRGAEAFF.

The chain couples TRBV29-1 to TRBJ1-2; D ambiguous. The CDR3 length is 13 residues. V was trimmed by 0 bases and J by 4 bases, leaving 9 bases between them. The germline CDR1 and CDR2 sequences are SQVTM and ANQGSEA. The CDR3: CSVEERAFYGYTF. CDR3 nucleotides: TGCAGCGTTGAAGAAAGGGCGTTCTATGGCTACACCTTC.

This clone appeared a single time. This rearrangement joins TRBV27 to TRBJ2-3; TRBD2 agrees at 8 bases. This CDR3 contains 14 residues. V dropped 8 bases and J dropped 4; count of bases not matched to a gene: 8. The germline CDR1 and CDR2 sequences are MNHEY and SMNVEV (reference sequence). The CDR3 reads CASSAGGLPDTQYF. The CDR3, as DNA: TGTGCCAGCTCGGCGGGGGGATTACCAGATACGCAGTATTTT.

The chain employs TRBV27 and TRBJ2-7, with 13 bases that match TRBD2. CDR1 and CDR2 from the germline V gene are MNHEY and SMNVEV (reference sequence). This CDR3 comprises 16 residues. The J segment lost 4 bases and the V segment lost 4 bases, leaving 7 bases of the junction unmatched. The CDR3 DNA reads as TGTGCCAGCAGTTCTGGGACTAGCGGGATTGGATACGAGCAGTACTTC. Its protein product is CASSSGTSGIGYEQYF.

The CDR3 nucleotides read TGCGCCAGCAGCCGGAAAACAGGGGAATTTGAGCAGTTCTTC. The encoded protein is CASSRKTGEFEQFF. The genes are TRBV4-1 and TRBJ2-1; 7 bases line up with TRBD1. Germline CDR1 MGHRA, CDR2 YSYEKL. The trim removed 4 bases at V and 9 bases at J, leaving 9 bases unmatched. This CDR3 spans 14 amino acids.

V and J are TRBV2 and TRBJ2-7, with TRBD1 matching over 7 bases. CDR3 size: 13 residues. Germline V gives CDR1 SNHLY, CDR2 FYNNEI. V trimming: 6 bases; J trimming: 5 bases; junction bases outside the gene matches: 7. This chain's CDR3 is CASRRGQSDEQYF. In nucleotides, the CDR3 is TGTGCCAGCAGGAGGGGACAGTCCGACGAGCAGTACTTC.